This is a list of T cell receptor beta chains from one sample in a study of Ad26.COV2.S vaccination and SARS-CoV-2 variants. Profiled with immunoSEQ multiplex PCR; TCRdb holds only in-frame clones, not every one. Counted here are about 350,000 clones, roughly 94% occurring once; the ten biggest clones make up 3.5% to 4.5%. The specimen comprised peripheral blood, sampled after recovery from COVID-19. These receptors were taken from a human donor who had recovered from COVID-19. CDR3s leave out the opening cysteine and the closing phenylalanine or tryptophan. A D gene is named only where the DNA matches it firmly.

v_call,d_call,j_call,cdr3_aa
TRBV28,NA,TRBJ1-6,ASSPPGGPVRNSPLH
TRBV4-1,NA,TRBJ2-3,ASSQAIRSTDTQY
TRBV4-2,NA,TRBJ1-6,ASSQEARNNSPLH
TRBV9,NA,TRBJ2-1,ASSAATRYNEQF
TRBV7-9,NA,TRBJ2-7,ASSPPRGTAEVRYEQY
TRBV4-1,NA,TRBJ1-6,ASSQVGRGGNSPLH
TRBV10-1,NA,TRBJ2-1,ASSEISGNEQF
TRBV7-3,NA,TRBJ2-3,ASSSGLFPDTQY
TRBV6-2/TRBV6-3,TRBD2,TRBJ2-3,ASSPHSAGGTDTQY
TRBV5-4,TRBD1,TRBJ1-1,ASRRDRGHTEAF
TRBV11-2,TRBD1,TRBJ2-5,ASSSRDSSRETQY
TRBV5-6,NA,TRBJ1-1,ASSWGDRNTEAF